The rows below give T cell receptor beta chains drawn from one sample of a study of blood T cells in healthy people across ages. TCRdb reprocessed the 5' RACE reads with MiXCR, giving one entry per CDR3 protein. The table has hundreds of thousands of distinct CDR3 sequences, roughly 50% seen once. Source material: blood. The source of these receptors is a man between 35 and 55 years old in good health. Both conserved end residues are part of each CDR3. D genes are given only for firm matches. The size field is filled for only some rows; it gives once, few, many or a size class.

abundance: -
v_gene: TRBV5-1
d_gene: TRBD1
j_gene: TRBJ1-1
CDR3aa: CASSYLGTGQTEAFF
CDR3nt: TGCGCCAGCAGCTACCTCGGGACAGGACAAACTGAAGCTTTCTTT

abundance: -
v_gene: TRBV12-3/TRBV12-4
d_gene: -
j_gene: TRBJ1-1
CDR3aa: CASNTAGRGYTEAFF
CDR3nt: TGTGCCAGCAACACCGCAGGGCGGGGATACACTGAAGCTTTCTTT

abundance: -
v_gene: TRBV20-1
d_gene: TRBD1
j_gene: TRBJ2-3
CDR3aa: CSATVDREPDTQYF
CDR3nt: TGCAGTGCGACGGTGGACAGGGAACCAGATACGCAGTATTTT

abundance: few
v_gene: TRBV7-9
d_gene: TRBD2
j_gene: TRBJ2-5
CDR3aa: CASSLIVSLGGVETQYF
CDR3nt: TGTGCCAGCAGCTTAATCGTCTCTTTGGGAGGGGTTGAGACCCAGTACTTC

abundance: -
v_gene: TRBV18
d_gene: -
j_gene: TRBJ2-5
CDR3aa: CASSPPAQGQETQYF
CDR3nt: TGTGCCAGCTCCCCACCGGCACAGGGCCAAGAGACCCAGTACTTC

abundance: -
v_gene: TRBV6-5
d_gene: TRBD1
j_gene: TRBJ1-1
CDR3aa: CASSYRGPRTEAFF
CDR3nt: TGTGCCAGCAGTTACAGGGGGCCGCGAACTGAAGCTTTCTTT

abundance: -
v_gene: TRBV20-1
d_gene: -
j_gene: TRBJ2-7
CDR3aa: CSASPAGAPSEQYF
CDR3nt: TGCAGTGCTAGCCCCGCGGGGGCGCCGAGCGAGCAGTACTTC

abundance: -
v_gene: TRBV28
d_gene: -
j_gene: TRBJ2-5
CDR3aa: CASSLDTPKETQYF
CDR3nt: TGTGCCAGCAGTTTAGATACGCCTAAAGAGACCCAGTACTTC

abundance: -
v_gene: TRBV7-9
d_gene: -
j_gene: TRBJ2-1
CDR3aa: CASSFSGETQFF
CDR3nt: TGTGCCAGCAGCTTCAGTGGGGAGACCCAGTTCTTC

abundance: -
v_gene: TRBV7-2
d_gene: TRBD2
j_gene: TRBJ2-5
CDR3aa: CASSPRLAGGPTGTQYF
CDR3nt: TGTGCCAGCAGCCCCAGACTAGCGGGGGGCCCAACAGGGACCCAGTACTTC

abundance: -
v_gene: TRBV25-1
d_gene: -
j_gene: TRBJ2-3
CDR3aa: CASSEGARDTQYF
CDR3nt: TGTGCCAGCAGTGAAGGAGCGAGAGATACGCAGTATTTT

abundance: -
v_gene: TRBV20-1
d_gene: TRBD2
j_gene: TRBJ2-5
CDR3aa: CSARDTSGGETQYF
CDR3nt: TGCAGTGCTAGAGATACTAGCGGGGGGGAGACCCAGTACTTC

abundance: -
v_gene: TRBV21-1
d_gene: -
j_gene: TRBJ2-1
CDR3aa: CASIPSAERVPYNEQFF
CDR3nt: TGTGCCAGCATCCCCTCAGCGGAGCGGGTGCCCTACAATGAGCAGTTCTTC

abundance: -
v_gene: TRBV29-1
d_gene: TRBD1
j_gene: TRBJ1-1
CDR3aa: CSVRTGENTEAFF
CDR3nt: TGCAGCGTTCGAACAGGGGAGAACACTGAAGCTTTCTTT

abundance: -
v_gene: TRBV20-1
d_gene: TRBD1
j_gene: TRBJ2-5
CDR3aa: CSAKGTGVRETQYF
CDR3nt: TGCAGTGCTAAAGGGACAGGGGTGAGGGAGACCCAGTACTTC

abundance: -
v_gene: TRBV10-3
d_gene: TRBD1
j_gene: TRBJ2-1
CDR3aa: CAISTGGNWNNEQFF
CDR3nt: TGTGCCATCAGCACAGGGGGCAATTGGAACAATGAGCAGTTCTTC

abundance: once
v_gene: TRBV5-1
d_gene: TRBD1
j_gene: TRBJ2-5
CDR3aa: CASSPDRVEETQYF
CDR3nt: TGCGCCAGCAGCCCGGACAGGGTGGAAGAGACCCAGTACTTC

abundance: few
v_gene: TRBV9
d_gene: -
j_gene: TRBJ2-5
CDR3aa: CASSVIGQGGLQETQYF
CDR3nt: TGTGCCAGCAGCGTGATAGGGCAGGGAGGCCTTCAAGAGACCCAGTACTTC

abundance: -
v_gene: TRBV5-1
d_gene: -
j_gene: TRBJ2-1
CDR3aa: CASSLGQGSSNEQFF
CDR3nt: TGCGCCAGCAGCTTGGGCCAGGGAAGTTCCAATGAGCAGTTCTTC

abundance: -
v_gene: TRBV4-2
d_gene: TRBD1
j_gene: TRBJ1-4
CDR3aa: CASSHGTDSNEKLFF
CDR3nt: TGTGCCAGCAGCCACGGGACAGACAGTAATGAAAAACTGTTTTTT

abundance: -
v_gene: TRBV3-1
d_gene: TRBD2
j_gene: TRBJ2-4
CDR3aa: CASSQGRGGRDKNIQYF
CDR3nt: TGTGCCAGCAGCCAAGGCCGGGGGGGCAGGGACAAAAACATTCAGTACTTC

abundance: -
v_gene: TRBV3-1
d_gene: -
j_gene: TRBJ2-7
CDR3aa: CASSQGVANSYEQYF
CDR3nt: TGTGCCAGCAGCCAAGGTGTAGCGAATAGCTACGAGCAGTACTTC

abundance: few
v_gene: TRBV7-9
d_gene: TRBD1
j_gene: TRBJ2-4
CDR3aa: CASSNTGGRAKNIQYF
CDR3nt: TGTGCCAGCAGCAATACAGGGGGTCGGGCCAAAAACATTCAGTACTTC

abundance: -
v_gene: TRBV3-1
d_gene: -
j_gene: TRBJ2-7
CDR3aa: CASSQVVGTEQYF
CDR3nt: TGTGCCAGCAGCCAAGTAGTTGGGACCGAGCAGTACTTC

abundance: -
v_gene: TRBV7-3
d_gene: TRBD1
j_gene: TRBJ2-3
CDR3aa: CASSDNRGGTDTQYF
CDR3nt: TGTGCCAGCAGCGACAACAGGGGGGGCACAGATACGCAGTATTTT

abundance: -
v_gene: TRBV29-1
d_gene: -
j_gene: TRBJ2-3
CDR3aa: CSVELFTEGITDTQYF
CDR3nt: TGCAGCGTTGAATTATTTACGGAGGGTATCACAGATACGCAGTATTTT

abundance: -
v_gene: TRBV19
d_gene: -
j_gene: TRBJ2-5
CDR3aa: CASSIVPLVGSGTQYF
CDR3nt: TGTGCCAGTAGTATAGTCCCGCTTGTAGGTTCAGGGACCCAGTACTTC

abundance: -
v_gene: TRBV6-5
d_gene: TRBD1
j_gene: TRBJ1-2
CDR3aa: CASYGTEDYGYTF
CDR3nt: TGTGCCAGTTATGGGACAGAAGACTATGGCTACACCTTC

abundance: -
v_gene: TRBV6-5
d_gene: TRBD2
j_gene: TRBJ2-3
CDR3aa: CASTSGASTDTQYF
CDR3nt: TGTGCCAGCACGAGCGGGGCTAGCACAGATACGCAGTATTTT

abundance: -
v_gene: TRBV4-1
d_gene: -
j_gene: TRBJ2-3
CDR3aa: CASSQDHGVGAASSTDTQYF
CDR3nt: TGCGCCAGTAGCCAAGATCACGGGGTGGGTGCAGCCTCAAGCACAGATACGCAGTATTTT

abundance: -
v_gene: TRBV6-6
d_gene: -
j_gene: TRBJ2-5
CDR3aa: CASTLGRTEQYF
CDR3nt: TGTGCCAGTACTTTGGGTCGGACTGAGCAGTACTTC

abundance: -
v_gene: TRBV3-1
d_gene: -
j_gene: TRBJ1-1
CDR3aa: CATRQQNTEAFF
CDR3nt: TGTGCCACCAGACAGCAGAACACTGAAGCTTTCTTT

abundance: -
v_gene: TRBV27
d_gene: -
j_gene: TRBJ1-2
CDR3aa: CASSLGRKVYGYTF
CDR3nt: TGTGCCAGCAGTTTAGGTCGGAAAGTCTATGGCTACACCTTC

abundance: -
v_gene: TRBV19
d_gene: TRBD1
j_gene: TRBJ2-7
CDR3aa: CASSIDQGAREQYF
CDR3nt: TGTGCCAGTAGTATAGATCAGGGGGCGCGCGAGCAGTACTTC

abundance: -
v_gene: TRBV10-3
d_gene: -
j_gene: TRBJ1-2
CDR3aa: CAITSTAYGYTF
CDR3nt: TGTGCCATCACCTCGACAGCCTATGGCTACACCTTC